The 32 T cell receptor beta chains listed next were all sequenced from one sample in a study of OX40 agonist ivuxolimab in advanced cancers. Here immunoSEQ multiplex PCR was the method, and the copy in TCRdb shows in-frame clones only, minus some. The sample shows tens of thousands of clones, 85% to 90% of them seen only once. The specimen comprised CD4+ or CD8+ T cells sorted from blood, sampled in a trial of the OX40 agonist ivuxolimab. These receptor sequences come from an adult with an advanced solid tumor such as melanoma, head and neck, liver or kidney cancer.

J is TRBJ2-7 and V is TRBV27; 7 bases match TRBD2. Unmatched junction bases numbered 8, after V lost 5 bases and J lost 4 bases. Germline V gives CDR1 MNHEY, CDR2 SMNVEV (reference sequence). This CDR3 contains 14 residues. In DNA form, the CDR3 reads TGTGCCAGCAGTGTCAGCGGGAACTATTACGAGCAGTACTTC. As protein: CASSVSGNYYEQYF.

This chain uses TRBV7-9 with TRBJ2-1; 8 bases are a match to TRBD2. CDR1 is SEHNR, CDR2 FQNEAQ, per germline (reference sequence). The ends lost 4 bases at V and 7 bases at J; junction bases unmatched: 9. This CDR3 comprises 15 residues. The DNA for the CDR3 is TGTGCCAGCAGCTCACCGGGACTAGTTGGAAATGAGCAGTTCTTC. Its translation is CASSSPGLVGNEQFF.

The chain has TRBV29-1 and TRBJ2-7; 8 bases agree with TRBD1. This CDR3 comprises 16 residues. Unmatched junction bases numbered 16, after V lost 5 bases and J lost 4 bases. CDR1 and CDR2 from the germline V gene are SQVTM and ANQGSEA. The DNA for the CDR3 is TGCAGCGTTACAATCGGGACAGGCCGATCCAGATACGAGCAGTACTTC. Protein product: CSVTIGTGRSRYEQYF.

The V gene is TRBV9, the J gene TRBJ1-6; a weak D match, TRBD1 (6 bases). Deletions cut 3 bases from V and 7 bases from J, with 14 bases between. The CDR3 is 15 residues long. Germline V gene sequence: CDR1 SGDLS, CDR2 YYNGEE. The CDR3 region has the DNA TGTGCCAGCAGCGCCGTGACAGGACAAAATTCACCCCTCCACTTT. This codes for CASSAVTGQNSPLHF.

The CDR3 sequence: CASSPAAGSYNEQFF. For the CDR3, the DNA is TGTGCCAGCAGTCCCGCGGCTGGTAGCTACAATGAGCAGTTCTTC. This chain links TRBV6-4 with TRBJ2-1; unclear D gene. The CDR3 extends over 15 amino acids. With 5 bases removed from V and 3 bases from J, the gap between germline ends came to 14 bases. Germline lookup yields CDR1 MRHNA and CDR2 SNTAGT.

V usage is TRBV7-6 and J usage is TRBJ2-3, with 8 bases identical to TRBD1. The CDR3 sequence is 16 residues long. Germline values: CDR1 SGHVS, CDR2 FNYEAQ. Trimming took 2 bases from V and 0 from J; bases not matched to a gene: 4. The CDR3 DNA reads as TGTGCCAGCAGCTTATATCGGACAGGGAGCACAGATACGCAGTATTTT. Its protein product is CASSLYRTGSTDTQYF.

This chain joins TRBV5-1 and TRBJ1-4, with no clear D. The germline gives CDR1 SGHRS, CDR2 YFSETQ. The CDR3 has 15 amino acids. Trimming removed 0 bases from V and 3 bases from J, with 9 bases in between. The DNA for the CDR3 is TGCGCCAGCAGCTTGGGGGCTCCATCTAATGAAAAACTGTTTTTT. It encodes CASSLGAPSNEKLFF.

This clone is a singleton in its sample. V is TRBV9 and J is TRBJ2-3; 10 positions match TRBD2. Germline V lookup: CDR1 SGDLS, CDR2 YYNGEE. V shed 0 bases, J shed 5 bases, and the junction held 6 bases outside the gene matches. The CDR3 has 16 residues. The CDR3 region is CASSVGLAGAGDTQYF. The CDR3 DNA follows: TGTGCCAGCAGCGTAGGCCTAGCGGGAGCGGGAGATACGCAGTATTTT.

The rearrangement uses TRBV13 and TRBJ2-2; 14 nucleotides line up with TRBD2. The CDR3 is 15 amino acids. V was clipped by 5 bases and J by 6 bases; unmatched bases: 2. Germline CDR1 and CDR2: PRHDT and FYEKMQ (reference sequence). CDR3 in DNA: TGTGCCAGCAGCCGGACTAGCGGGAGGTCCGGGGAGCTGTTTTTT. It specifies CASSRTSGRSGELFF.

The chain employs TRBV6-1 and TRBJ2-7; D uncertain. From germline, CDR1 is MNHNS and CDR2 SASEGT. This CDR3 spans 13 amino acids. Trimming cost V 3 bases and J 6 bases, with 12 bases left between them. The CDR3 sequence is CASSDMGYGEQYF. The CDR3 region has the DNA TGTGCCAGCAGTGACATGGGCTACGGCGAGCAGTACTTC.

The CDR3 sequence: CASSSLPGDYGYTF. The CDR3 DNA sequence: TGTGCCAGCAGTTCTCTTCCCGGGGACTATGGCTACACCTTC. The chain joins TRBV27 to TRBJ1-2; no clear D. CDR3 length: 14 amino acids. Germline V CDR1 and CDR2: MNHEY, SMNVEV (reference sequence). V lost 4 bases and J 3 bases, leaving 12 bases between the germline ends.

The chain has TRBV2 and TRBJ1-3, with a possible D match to TRBD1 (6 bases). The CDR3 extends over 18 amino acids. The germline V gene encodes CDR1 SNHLY and CDR2 FYNNEI. The germline V and J ends were trimmed by 6 bases and 0 bases, with 21 bases remaining between them. The DNA for the CDR3 is TGTGCCAGCAGCCCGAAAATACAGGGCCCAAGCTCTGGAAACACCATATATTTT. Encoded protein: CASSPKIQGPSSGNTIYF.

This chain links TRBV10-3 with TRBJ2-2; TRBD2 agrees at 15 bases. Losses at the gene ends were 6 bases for V and 2 bases for J; bases not matched to a gene: 16. Germline CDR1 reads ENHRY; CDR2 reads SYGVKD. CDR3 length: 21 residues. The DNA of the CDR3 is TGTGCCATCAGCGGGACTAGCGGGAGGTTTACCCCAACTCCCAACACCGGGGAGCTGTTTTTT. Amino acid sequence: CAISGTSGRFTPTPNTGELFF.

The chain recombines TRBV4-1 with TRBJ2-5, with 10 bases aligning to TRBD2. Germline trimming cut 4 bases from V and 4 bases from J; bases unmatched to any gene: 3. CDR3 length: 14 amino acids. CDR1 MGHRA and CDR2 YSYEKL come from the germline V gene. CDR3 protein: CASSLVAGGETQYF. The DNA of the CDR3 is TGCGCCAGCAGCCTGGTAGCGGGGGGAGAGACCCAGTACTTC.

The chain combines TRBV10-1 with TRBJ2-1, with 10 nucleotides matching TRBD2. CDR1 WNHNN and CDR2 SYGVQD come from the germline V gene (reference sequence). The ends lost 5 bases at V and 4 bases at J; junction bases unmatched: 8. The CDR3 runs to 16 residues. In DNA, the CDR3 is TGCGCCAGCAGTTCCAGGACTAGCGGAGATTACAATGAGCAGTTCTTC. Its translation: CASSSRTSGDYNEQFF.

J is TRBJ2-1 and V is TRBV4-1, with no clear D. Germline V CDR1 and CDR2: MGHRA, YSYEKL. Trimming cost V 0 bases and J 2 bases, with 5 bases left between them. The CDR3 runs to 14 residues. For the CDR3, the DNA is TGCGCCAGCAGCCAAGAGGTCACCTACAATGAGCAGTTCTTC. As protein: CASSQEVTYNEQFF.

The count of this clone is one. The chain combines TRBV7-9 with TRBJ2-7, with 7 bases identical to TRBD1. The CDR3 sequence is 15 residues long. Looked up from germline, CDR1 is SEHNR and CDR2 is FQNEAQ (reference sequence). Trimming cost V 4 bases and J 3 bases; bases outside gene matches: 9. The CDR3 DNA reads as TGTGCCAGCAGCTCAGACAGGGACACTTACTACGAGCAGTACTTC. Translation: CASSSDRDTYYEQYF.

The V and J genes are TRBV7-8 and TRBJ2-1; 10 nucleotides agree with TRBD2. This CDR3 contains 17 residues. Germline V gives CDR1 SGHVS, CDR2 FQNEAQ. The V segment lost 2 bases and the J segment 8 bases; nucleotides outside the gene matches: 12. The CDR3 region is CASSLLGTSGRVDEQFF. The CDR3 DNA is TGTGCCAGCAGCTTACTGGGCACGAGCGGGAGGGTTGATGAGCAGTTCTTC.

The V call is TRBV5-4, the J call TRBJ2-1; D may be TRBD1 or TRBD2 (5 bases each). The CDR3 sequence is 14 residues long. The V end lost 1 base, the J end lost 8 bases, and 13 bases lay between the germline ends. Germline V gives CDR1 SGHNT, CDR2 YYREEE (reference sequence). CDR3 residues: CASSLSGGGDEQFF. CDR3 bases: TGTGCCAGCAGCTTGAGTGGGGGTGGCGATGAGCAGTTCTTC.

The chain links TRBV11-2 to TRBJ2-7; D perhaps matches TRBD2 (6 bases). Per germline, CDR1 SGHAT and CDR2 FQNNGV. This CDR3 spans 15 amino acids. Trimming stripped 1 base from V and 3 bases from J, with 13 bases between. The CDR3 sequence: CASSLAGDDFYEQYF. The CDR3 region has the DNA TGTGCCAGCAGCTTAGCGGGGGACGACTTCTACGAGCAGTACTTC.

The gene calls are TRBV7-9 and TRBJ2-2; weak D call: TRBD1 (6 bases). The CDR3 spans 15 residues. V dropped 2 bases and J dropped 4 bases, with 11 bases sitting between them. Germline lookup yields CDR1 SEHNR and CDR2 FQNEAQ (reference sequence). CDR3 sequence reads: CASSLSGAGTGELFF. Written as DNA, the CDR3 is TGTGCCAGCAGCTTATCAGGGGCCGGCACCGGGGAGCTGTTTTTT.

The V gene is TRBV19, the J gene TRBJ2-1; D may be TRBD2 (5 bases). V was cut by 5 bases and J by 8 bases, with 13 bases left in between. There are 13 residues in the CDR3. Germline V gene data show CDR1 as LNHDA and CDR2 as SQIVND (reference sequence). DNA of the CDR3: TGTGCCAGTAGTTCGGGGTTTCTGGATGAGCAGTTCTTC. Translated, it gives CASSSGFLDEQFF.

The rearrangement links TRBV27 to TRBJ2-7, with 10 bases aligning to TRBD1. Trimming cost V 2 bases and J 6 bases; bases outside gene matches: 4. The CDR3 sequence is 14 residues long. Germline V gene sequence: CDR1 MNHEY, CDR2 SMNVEV (reference sequence). This CDR3 reads CASSLRDRGAEQYF. The CDR3 DNA reads TGTGCCAGCAGTTTACGGGACAGGGGAGCCGAGCAGTACTTC.

J is TRBJ1-1 and V is TRBV27; maybe TRBD1 (6 bases). The CDR3 runs 14 residues. In germline, CDR1 is MNHEY, CDR2 SMNVEV (reference sequence). With 4 bases removed from V and 1 base from J, the gap between germline ends came to 10 bases. CDR3 DNA: TGTGCCAGCAGTTCTGGACAGTCGAACACTGAAGCTTTCTTT. Protein sequence: CASSSGQSNTEAFF.

This clone has a handful of counts. This chain joins TRBV5-1 and TRBJ2-7; possible D gene TRBD2, 5 bases. Trimming stripped 4 bases from V and 2 bases from J, with 13 bases between. Germline assignment: CDR1 SGHRS and CDR2 YFSETQ. CDR3 length: 14 amino acids. The CDR3 loop reads CASSSGSATYEQYF. In DNA, the CDR3 is TGCGCCAGCAGCAGCGGATCGGCCACCTACGAGCAGTACTTC.

The chain has TRBV19 and TRBJ1-1; the D gene is possibly TRBD1 (5 bases). V was cut by 5 bases and J by 6 bases, with 19 bases left in between. Germline V gives CDR1 LNHDA, CDR2 SQIVND (reference sequence). This CDR3 has 15 residues. CDR3 nucleotides: TGTGCCAGTAGTTTCTCTCCGGGACTTCAATCTGAAGCTTTCTTT. Its protein is CASSFSPGLQSEAFF. The whole variable domain, filled in from reference TRBV19 and TRBJ1-1, reads DGGITQSPKYLFRKEGQNVTLSCEQNLNHDAMYWYRQDPGQGLRLIYYSQIVNDFQKGDIAEGYSVSREKKESFPLTVTSAQKNPTAFYLCASSFSPGLQSEAFFGQGTRLTVV.

The CDR3 loop reads CASSWDGRSGTDTQYF. The CDR3 nucleotides are TGCGCCAGCAGCTGGGACGGGAGGTCAGGCACAGATACGCAGTATTTT. This chain joins TRBV5-1 and TRBJ2-3, with 7 positions matching TRBD2. Trimming cost V 3 bases and J 1 base; bases outside gene matches: 8. This CDR3 region has 16 residues. The germline V gene encodes CDR1 SGHRS and CDR2 YFSETQ.

The V and J genes are TRBV28 and TRBJ2-7, with 10 positions matching TRBD2. The CDR3 runs 13 residues. The V gene's germline CDR1 is MDHEN and CDR2 SYDVKM. The V gene end was trimmed by 8 bases and the J gene end by 5 bases; junction bases not matched to a gene: 6. Here the CDR3 reads CASALAGDNEQYF. For the CDR3, the DNA is TGTGCCAGCGCCCTAGCGGGAGACAACGAGCAGTACTTC. Looking up the rest from reference TRBV28 and TRBJ2-7 gives the full variable domain: DVKVTQSSRYLVKRTGEKVFLECVQDMDHENMFWYRQDPGLGLRLIYFSYDVKMKEKGDIPEGYSVSREKKERFSLILESASTNQTSMYLCASALAGDNEQYFGPGTRLTVT.

The rearrangement joins TRBV27 to TRBJ2-1; TRBD2 matches 10 bases. The trim removed 3 bases at V and 6 bases at J, leaving 11 bases unmatched. Germline V gene data show CDR1 as MNHEY and CDR2 as SMNVEV (reference sequence). The CDR3 has 17 residues. The CDR3 bases are TGTGCCAGCAGTTTGATCGCTAGCGGGAGCCGGGTCAATGAGCAGTTCTTC. Translating gives CASSLIASGSRVNEQFF.

This clone was observed a few times. The CDR3: CASSLSGGRAEQYF. The DNA of the CDR3 is TGTGCCAGCAGTTTATCGGGGGGGAGGGCCGAGCAGTACTTC. The rearrangement uses TRBV27 and TRBJ2-7; 7 bases align to TRBD2. This CDR3 has 14 amino acids. From germline, CDR1 is MNHEY and CDR2 SMNVEV (reference sequence). The V gene end was trimmed by 0 bases and the J gene end by 6 bases; junction bases not matched to a gene: 5.

This clone showed up just once. V gene TRBV28 combines with J gene TRBJ1-1, with 7 nucleotides matching TRBD1. After removal of 6 bases from V and 0 bases from J, the junction contained 7 bases not matched to a gene. The CDR3 has 15 amino acids. Germline lookup yields CDR1 MDHEN and CDR2 SYDVKM. The CDR3 region has the DNA TGTGCCAGCAGATCAAGCAGGGGGTTGAACACTGAAGCTTTCTTT. Its translation is CASRSSRGLNTEAFF.

The V call is TRBV25-1, the J call TRBJ2-4, with D unresolved. Germline CDR1 reads MGHDK; CDR2 reads SYGVNS. The CDR3 covers 16 residues. V was pared by 2 bases and J by 1 base, with 12 bases between. The CDR3: CASSEDTRLAKNIQYF. The CDR3, as DNA: TGTGCCAGCAGTGAAGACACCCGCCTTGCCAAAAACATTCAGTACTTC.